This TCR beta chain was retrieved from a study of immune characterization of retroperitoneal liposarcoma. TCRdb used MiXCR to reprocess the PCR reads, holding one entry per CDR3 protein. The data contain approximately 11,000 distinct CDR3 sequences, over 25% of them singletons. The CDR3 runs to 13 residues. V was trimmed by 3 bases and J by 0 bases, leaving 5 bases between them. The J gene is TRBJ2-5, the V gene TRBV12-3 or TRBV12-4, with a weak D call TRBD2 (5 bases). The sample was tumor tissue. The source of this sequence is a male donor with retroperitoneal liposarcoma. CDR3 protein: CASSLEDQETQYF. In DNA, the CDR3 is TGTGCCAGCAGTTTGGAGGACCAAGAGACCCAGTACTTC.